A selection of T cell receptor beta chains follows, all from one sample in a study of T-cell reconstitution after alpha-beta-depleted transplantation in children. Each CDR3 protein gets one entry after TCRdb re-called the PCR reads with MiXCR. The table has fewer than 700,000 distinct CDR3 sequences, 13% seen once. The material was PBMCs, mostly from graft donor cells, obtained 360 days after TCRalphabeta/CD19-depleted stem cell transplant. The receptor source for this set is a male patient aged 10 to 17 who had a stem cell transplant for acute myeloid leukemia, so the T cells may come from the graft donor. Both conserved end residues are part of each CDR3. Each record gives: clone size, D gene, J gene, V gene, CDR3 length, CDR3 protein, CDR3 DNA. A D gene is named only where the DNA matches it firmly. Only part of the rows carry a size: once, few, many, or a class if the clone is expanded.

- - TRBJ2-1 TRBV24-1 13 CATSDNSGPEQFF TGTGCCACCAGTGATAATAGTGGACCAGAGCAGTTCTTC
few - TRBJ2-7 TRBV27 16 CASSTLPIAASYEQYF TGTGCCAGCAGTACGCTGCCCATAGCGGCCTCCTACGAGCAGTACTTC
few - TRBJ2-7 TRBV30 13 CAWSPTILGEQYF TGTGCCTGGAGCCCCACCATACTAGGAGAGCAGTACTTC
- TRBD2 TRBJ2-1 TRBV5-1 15 CASSLTSGLDNEQFF TGCGCCAGCAGCTTAACTAGCGGGCTAGACAATGAGCAGTTCTTC
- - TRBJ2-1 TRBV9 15 CASSPAVSSYNEQFF TGTGCCAGCAGCCCAGCCGTTAGCTCCTACAATGAGCAGTTCTTC
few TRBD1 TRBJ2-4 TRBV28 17 CASSLRGGQGAKNIQYF TGTGCCAGCAGTTTACGAGGGGGACAGGGAGCCAAAAACATTCAGTACTTC
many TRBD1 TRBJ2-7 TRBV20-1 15 CSARDPYRGVYEQYF TGCAGTGCTAGAGATCCCTACAGGGGAGTATACGAGCAGTACTTC
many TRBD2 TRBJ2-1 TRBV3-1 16 CASSQEIGLAIDEQFF TGTGCCAGCAGCCAAGAAATTGGACTAGCGATCGATGAGCAGTTCTTC
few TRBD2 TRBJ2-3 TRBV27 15 CASSLSLATTDTQYF TGTGCCAGCAGTTTATCACTAGCGACCACAGATACGCAGTATTTT
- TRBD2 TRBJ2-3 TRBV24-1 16 CATSDSPSGRIDTQYF TGTGCCACCAGTGATTCCCCTAGCGGGAGGATAGATACGCAGTATTTT
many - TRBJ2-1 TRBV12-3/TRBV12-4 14 CASSFMSTSDEQFF TGTGCCAGCAGTTTTATGTCGACTTCGGATGAGCAGTTCTTC
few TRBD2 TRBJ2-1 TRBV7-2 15 CASSHLAGGLNEQFF TGTGCCAGCAGCCACCTGGCGGGAGGGCTTAATGAGCAGTTCTTC
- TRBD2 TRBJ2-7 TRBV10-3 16 CAISESLAGTLREQYF TGTGCCATCAGTGAGTCACTAGCGGGCACACTACGGGAGCAGTACTTC
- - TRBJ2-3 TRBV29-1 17 CSVVKGWGGHSTDTQYF TGCAGCGTTGTAAAAGGTTGGGGGGGCCATAGCACAGATACGCAGTATTTT
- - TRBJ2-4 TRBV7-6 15 CASRTSFRENHIQYF TGTGCCAGCAGGACCTCCTTCCGGGAGAATCACATTCAGTACTTC
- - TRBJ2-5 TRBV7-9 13 CASSSEGQETQYF TGTGCCAGCAGCTCGGAGGGGCAAGAGACCCAGTACTTC
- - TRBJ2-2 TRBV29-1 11 CSALDTGELFF TGCAGCGCCCTTGACACCGGGGAGCTGTTTTTT
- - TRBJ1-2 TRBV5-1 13 CASSAQGVYGYTF TGCGCCAGCAGCGCTCAGGGAGTTTATGGCTACACCTTC
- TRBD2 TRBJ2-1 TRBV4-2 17 CASSHVGTSGFYNEQFF TGTGCCAGCAGCCACGTTGGGACTAGCGGGTTCTACAATGAGCAGTTCTTC
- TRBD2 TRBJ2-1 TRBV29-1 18 CSVEGQSIPLAGGREQFF TGCAGCGTTGAAGGGCAGTCGATACCCCTAGCGGGAGGGCGTGAGCAGTTCTTC
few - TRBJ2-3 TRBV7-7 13 CASSSYGTDTQYF TGTGCTAGCAGCTCCTACGGCACAGATACGCAGTATTTT
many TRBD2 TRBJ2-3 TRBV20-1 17 CSARDLREVRNTDTQYF TGCAGTGCTAGAGATTTGCGGGAGGTCAGGAACACAGATACGCAGTATTTT
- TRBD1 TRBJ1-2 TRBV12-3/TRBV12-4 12 CASSGTAYGYTF TGTGCCAGCAGTGGGACAGCCTATGGCTACACCTTC
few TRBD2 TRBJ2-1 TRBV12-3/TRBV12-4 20 CASSLPPGTSGSRSYNEQFF TGTGCCAGCAGTCTGCCCCCAGGGACTAGCGGGAGTAGGTCCTACAATGAGCAGTTCTTC
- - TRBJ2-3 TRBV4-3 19 CASSQVEQRQVSSTDTQYF TGCGCCAGCAGCCAAGTCGAACAGCGACAGGTCTCTAGCACAGATACGCAGTATTTT
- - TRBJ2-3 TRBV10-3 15 CAIRLKGSGTDTQYF TGTGCCATCAGGTTGAAAGGGTCGGGGACAGATACGCAGTATTTT